This T cell receptor (beta chain) emerged from a study of shared clonotypes between healthy human individuals. Study background: In total, the donors were a couple of women and a few men aged 18 to 49. There were three CD4 naive, three CD4 memory, two CD8 naive and one CD8 memory plates per donor.

V lost 0 bases to trimming and J lost 0 bases, with 12 bases between them. Germline CDR1 and CDR2: GTSNPN and SVGIG (reference sequence). This CDR3 has 17 amino acids. Splitting of each subset's genomic DNA was done evenly across several immunoSEQ plates. Methods used by the authors: Junction-only sequences without quality scores came from ImmunoSEQ, so filtering differed. Using immunoSEQ multiplex PCR, the repertoire was profiled, and TCRdb retains in-frame clones only, with some absent. The DNA gave D and trimming, while V, J and clone size come from that table. The sample has a few million clones, nearly 97% seen once. Only one count was recorded for this clone.

The V call is TRBV30, the J call TRBJ1-6; no definite D call. This TCR derives from a man aged 18 to 29 in good health. Material: naive CD4+ T cells sorted from blood. Indicated subset: CD45RA+ positively selected. CDR3 coding DNA: TGTGCCTGGAGTGTGCAAACCCCAGGCTCCTATAATTCACCCCTCCACTTT. As protein: CAWSVQTPGSYNSPLHF.